Listed below are T cell receptor beta chains from one sample, sequenced in a study of early T cells in non-severe SARS-CoV-2 infection. TCRdb passed the 5' RACE reads through MiXCR, listing each CDR3 protein once. This table holds 68,000 or so distinct CDR3 sequences, more than 9% found once. Sequenced material: whole blood. These receptors were collected from an adult who was a healthcare worker with PCR-confirmed SARS-CoV-2 infection or an uninfected control (not recorded which). Each CDR3 is given with its conserved first and last residue. The order of the fields is J gene, D gene, clone size, V gene, CDR3 protein, CDR3 DNA. The D gene is left open where the match is weak. Size tells how often a clone was seen (once, few, many) or the class of an expanded clone, and some rows leave it out.

j_call: TRBJ2-3; d_call: TRBD2; clone_size: .; v_call: TRBV7-2; cdr3_aa: CASSLGLADPRGDTQYF; cdr3_nt: TGTGCCAGCAGCTTAGGACTAGCGGACCCGAGGGGTGATACGCAGTATTTT
j_call: TRBJ2-3; d_call: .; clone_size: many; v_call: TRBV13; cdr3_aa: CASSLGSPGVTDTQYF; cdr3_nt: TGTGCCAGCAGCTTAGGTAGCCCGGGGGTCACAGATACGCAGTATTTT
j_call: TRBJ1-2; d_call: .; clone_size: many; v_call: TRBV20-1; cdr3_aa: CSAATGKVDGYTF; cdr3_nt: TGCAGTGCTGCAACAGGGAAGGTCGATGGCTACACCTTC
j_call: TRBJ2-3; d_call: .; clone_size: .; v_call: TRBV7-6; cdr3_aa: CASSLGATQPYF; cdr3_nt: TGTGCCAGCAGCTTAGGAGCGACCCAGCCGTATTTT
j_call: TRBJ2-7; d_call: .; clone_size: few; v_call: TRBV19; cdr3_aa: CASSPGTASSYEQYF; cdr3_nt: TGTGCCAGTAGTCCAGGGACTGCTAGCTCCTACGAGCAGTACTTC
j_call: TRBJ1-1; d_call: .; clone_size: few; v_call: TRBV18; cdr3_aa: CASSLGFWMDTEAFF; cdr3_nt: TGTGCCAGCTCACTAGGGTTTTGGATGGACACTGAAGCTTTCTTT
j_call: TRBJ2-7; d_call: .; clone_size: .; v_call: TRBV12-3/TRBV12-4; cdr3_aa: CASSKGFEQYF; cdr3_nt: TGTGCCAGCAGTAAGGGTTTCGAGCAGTACTTC
j_call: TRBJ1-1; d_call: .; clone_size: .; v_call: TRBV6-1; cdr3_aa: CASSDRARENTEAFF; cdr3_nt: TGTGCCAGCAGTGACCGGGCCAGGGAAAACACTGAAGCTTTCTTT
j_call: TRBJ1-2; d_call: .; clone_size: .; v_call: TRBV27; cdr3_aa: CASSFEPNYGYIF; cdr3_nt: TGTGCCAGCAGTTTCGAGCCCAACTATGGCTACATCTTC
j_call: TRBJ1-5; d_call: .; clone_size: many; v_call: TRBV11-2; cdr3_aa: CASSPGGFNQPQHF; cdr3_nt: TGTGCCAGCAGCCCAGGCGGCTTCAATCAGCCCCAGCATTTT
j_call: TRBJ2-2; d_call: .; clone_size: .; v_call: TRBV19; cdr3_aa: CASSISLRRGRGGTGELFF; cdr3_nt: TGTGCCAGTAGTATATCTCTCCGGCGGGGGCGGGGAGGCACCGGGGAGCTGTTTTTT
j_call: TRBJ2-7; d_call: .; clone_size: many; v_call: TRBV10-3; cdr3_aa: CAIENPGLSYEQYF; cdr3_nt: TGTGCCATCGAGAACCCAGGTCTCTCCTACGAGCAGTACTTC
j_call: TRBJ2-1; d_call: .; clone_size: .; v_call: TRBV20-1; cdr3_aa: CSARRSGRNEQFF; cdr3_nt: TGCAGTGCCCGCCGGTCGGGGCGGAATGAGCAGTTCTTC
j_call: TRBJ1-1; d_call: .; clone_size: many; v_call: TRBV12-3/TRBV12-4; cdr3_aa: CASSLKGTEAFF; cdr3_nt: TGTGCCAGCAGTTTAAAGGGTACTGAAGCTTTCTTT
j_call: TRBJ1-1; d_call: .; clone_size: many; v_call: TRBV20-1; cdr3_aa: CSATSGGTEAFF; cdr3_nt: TGCAGTGCTACCTCTGGTGGCACTGAAGCTTTCTTT
j_call: TRBJ2-2; d_call: .; clone_size: few; v_call: TRBV6-6; cdr3_aa: CASSYPSGELFF; cdr3_nt: TGTGCCAGCAGTTACCCCTCCGGGGAGCTGTTTTTT
j_call: TRBJ1-1; d_call: .; clone_size: .; v_call: TRBV6-1; cdr3_aa: CASSAWTKNTEAFF; cdr3_nt: TGTGCCAGCAGTGCCTGGACAAAGAACACTGAAGCTTTCTTT